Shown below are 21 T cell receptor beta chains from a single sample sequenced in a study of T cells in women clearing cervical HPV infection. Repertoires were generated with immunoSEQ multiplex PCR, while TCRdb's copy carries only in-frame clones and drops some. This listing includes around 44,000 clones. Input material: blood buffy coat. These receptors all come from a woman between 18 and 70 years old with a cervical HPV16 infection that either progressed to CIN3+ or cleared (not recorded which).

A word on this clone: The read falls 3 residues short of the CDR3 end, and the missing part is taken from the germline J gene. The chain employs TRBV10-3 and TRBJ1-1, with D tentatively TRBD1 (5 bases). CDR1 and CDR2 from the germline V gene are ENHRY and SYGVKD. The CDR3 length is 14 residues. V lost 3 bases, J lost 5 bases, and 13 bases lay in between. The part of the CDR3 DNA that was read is TGTGCCATCAGTGAAAGCCCCCGGGGGACTGAA. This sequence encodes CAISESPRGTE. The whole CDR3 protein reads CAISESPRGTEAFF.

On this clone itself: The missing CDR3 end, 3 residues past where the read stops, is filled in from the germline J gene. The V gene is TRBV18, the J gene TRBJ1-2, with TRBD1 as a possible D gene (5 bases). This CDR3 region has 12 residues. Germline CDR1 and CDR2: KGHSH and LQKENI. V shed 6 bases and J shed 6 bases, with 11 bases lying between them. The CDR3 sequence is CASSLRGDGYTF. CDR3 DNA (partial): TGTGCCAGCTCTCTGCGGGGGGATGGC.

CDR3 protein: CASLGSSEKLFF. Incomplete CDR3 DNA: TGTGCCAGCCTTGGGTCTAGTGAAAAA. This chain links TRBV19 with TRBJ1-4; D not certain. The read terminates 3 residues ahead of where the CDR3 ends, so the germline J gene completes it. There are 12 residues in the CDR3. Trimming stripped 9 bases from V and 7 bases from J, with 12 bases between. CDR1 is LNHDA, CDR2 SQIVND, per germline (reference sequence).

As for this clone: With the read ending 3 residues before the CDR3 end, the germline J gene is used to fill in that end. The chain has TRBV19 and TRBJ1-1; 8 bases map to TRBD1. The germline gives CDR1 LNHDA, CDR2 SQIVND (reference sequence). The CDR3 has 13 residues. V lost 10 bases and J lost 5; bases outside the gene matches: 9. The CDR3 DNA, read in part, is TGTGCCATCATGGACAGGGAGGGGACTGAA. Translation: CAIMDREGTE. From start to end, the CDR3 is CAIMDREGTEAFF.

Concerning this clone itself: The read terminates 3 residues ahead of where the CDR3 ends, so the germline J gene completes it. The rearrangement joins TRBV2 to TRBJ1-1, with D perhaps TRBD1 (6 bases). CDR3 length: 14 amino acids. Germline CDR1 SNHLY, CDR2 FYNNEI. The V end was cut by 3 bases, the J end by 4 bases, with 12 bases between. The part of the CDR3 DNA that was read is TGTGCCAGCAGTGACCGACAGGTTGCCACTGAA. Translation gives CASSDRQVATE. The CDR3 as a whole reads CASSDRQVATEAFF.

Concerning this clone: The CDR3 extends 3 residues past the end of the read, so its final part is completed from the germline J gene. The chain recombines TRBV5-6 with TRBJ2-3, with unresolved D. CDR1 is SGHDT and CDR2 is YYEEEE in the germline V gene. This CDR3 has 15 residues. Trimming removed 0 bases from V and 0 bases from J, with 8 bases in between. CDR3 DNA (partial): TGTGCCAGCAGCTTGGCAGACTTAAGCACAGATACG. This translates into CASSLADLSTDT. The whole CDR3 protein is CASSLADLSTDTQYF.

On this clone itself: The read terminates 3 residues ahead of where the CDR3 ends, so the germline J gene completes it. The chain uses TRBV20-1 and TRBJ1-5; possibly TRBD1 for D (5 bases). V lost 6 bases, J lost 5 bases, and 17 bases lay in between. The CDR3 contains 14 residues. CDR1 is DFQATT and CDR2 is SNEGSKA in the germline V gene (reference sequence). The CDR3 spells CSAADFDSYQPQHF. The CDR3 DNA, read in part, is TGCAGTGCGGCCGACTTCGACAGTTATCAGCCC.

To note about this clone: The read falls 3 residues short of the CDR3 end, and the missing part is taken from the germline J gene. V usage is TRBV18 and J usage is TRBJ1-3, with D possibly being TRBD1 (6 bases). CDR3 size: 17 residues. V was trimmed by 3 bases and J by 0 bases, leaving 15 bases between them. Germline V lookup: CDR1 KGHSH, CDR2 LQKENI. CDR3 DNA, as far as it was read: TGTGCCAGCTCACCGGCGACAGGAGATATCTCTGGAAACACC. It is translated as CASSPATGDISGNT. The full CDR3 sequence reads CASSPATGDISGNTIYF.

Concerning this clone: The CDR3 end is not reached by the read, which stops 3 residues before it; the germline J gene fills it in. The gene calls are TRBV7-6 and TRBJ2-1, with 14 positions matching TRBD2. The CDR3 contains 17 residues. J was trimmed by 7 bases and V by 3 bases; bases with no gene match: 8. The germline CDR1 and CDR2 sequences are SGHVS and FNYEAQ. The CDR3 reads CASSFKGGLAGENEQFF. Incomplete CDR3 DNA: TGTGCCAGCAGCTTCAAAGGGGGACTAGCGGGAGAGAATGAG.

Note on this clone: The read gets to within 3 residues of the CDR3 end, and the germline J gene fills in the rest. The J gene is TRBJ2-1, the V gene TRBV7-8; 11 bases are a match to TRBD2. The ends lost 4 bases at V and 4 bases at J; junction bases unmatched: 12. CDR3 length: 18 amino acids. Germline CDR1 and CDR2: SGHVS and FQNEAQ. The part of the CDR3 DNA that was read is TGTGCCAGCAGCTCGACCCGTAGCGGGGGGGAGGGGTACAATGAG. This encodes CASSSTRSGGEGYNE. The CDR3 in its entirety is CASSSTRSGGEGYNEQFF.

The part of the CDR3 DNA that was read is TGCAGTGCTAGAGTCACAGGGAACACAGATACG. Amino acids: CSARVTGNTDT. From start to end, the CDR3 is CSARVTGNTDTQYF. The chain uses TRBV20-1 and TRBJ2-3; D is perhaps TRBD1 (6 bases). The read ends 3 residues before the CDR3 terminus; that terminus is restored from the germline J gene. The CDR3 has 14 amino acids. V was cut by 1 base and J by 2 bases, with 10 bases left in between. The germline CDR1 and CDR2 sequences are DFQATT and SNEGSKA (reference sequence).

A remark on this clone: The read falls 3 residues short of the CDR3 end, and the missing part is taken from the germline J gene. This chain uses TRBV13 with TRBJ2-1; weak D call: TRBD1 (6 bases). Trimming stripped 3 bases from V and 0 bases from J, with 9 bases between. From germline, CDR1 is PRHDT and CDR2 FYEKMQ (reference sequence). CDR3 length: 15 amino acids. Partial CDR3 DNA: TGTGCCAGCAGCTTCCCGGACAGCTCCTACAATGAG. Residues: CASSFPDSSYNE. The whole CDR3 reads CASSFPDSSYNEQFF. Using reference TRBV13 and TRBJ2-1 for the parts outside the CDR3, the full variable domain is AAGVIQSPRHLIKEKRETATLKCYPIPRHDTVYWYQQGPGQDPQFLISFYEKMQSDKGSIPDRFSAQQFSDYHSELNMSSLELGDSALYFCASSFPDSSYNEQFFGPGTRLTVL.

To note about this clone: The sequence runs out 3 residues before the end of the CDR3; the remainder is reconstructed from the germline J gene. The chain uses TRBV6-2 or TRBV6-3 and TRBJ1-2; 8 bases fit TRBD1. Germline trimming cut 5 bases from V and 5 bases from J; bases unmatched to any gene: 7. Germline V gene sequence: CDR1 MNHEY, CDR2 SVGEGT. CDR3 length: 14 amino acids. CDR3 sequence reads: CASSPEDRGYGYTF. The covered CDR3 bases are TGTGCCAGCAGTCCCGAAGACAGGGGTTATGGC.

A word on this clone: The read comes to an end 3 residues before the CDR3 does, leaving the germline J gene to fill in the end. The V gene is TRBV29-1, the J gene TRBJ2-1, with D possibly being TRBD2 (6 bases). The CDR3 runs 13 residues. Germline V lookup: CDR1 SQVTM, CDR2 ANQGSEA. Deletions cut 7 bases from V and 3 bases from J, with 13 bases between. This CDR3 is CSAQTGDYNEQFF. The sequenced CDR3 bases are TGCAGCGCCCAAACGGGGGACTACAATGAG.

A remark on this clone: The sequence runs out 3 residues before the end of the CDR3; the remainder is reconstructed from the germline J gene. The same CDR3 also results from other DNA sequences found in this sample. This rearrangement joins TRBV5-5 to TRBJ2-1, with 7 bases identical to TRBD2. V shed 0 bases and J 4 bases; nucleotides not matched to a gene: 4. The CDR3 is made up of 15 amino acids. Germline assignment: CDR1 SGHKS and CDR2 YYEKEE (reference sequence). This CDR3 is CASSLEASGYNEQFF. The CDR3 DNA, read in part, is TGTGCCAGCAGCTTGGAGGCTAGCGGATACAATGAG.

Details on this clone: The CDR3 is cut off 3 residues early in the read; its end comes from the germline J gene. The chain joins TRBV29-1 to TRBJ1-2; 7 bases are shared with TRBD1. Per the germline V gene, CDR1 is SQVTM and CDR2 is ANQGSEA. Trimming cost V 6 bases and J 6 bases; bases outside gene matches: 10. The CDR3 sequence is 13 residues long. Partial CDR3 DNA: TGCAGCGTCGTTTATGAGGGGGCCCATGGC. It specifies CSVVYEGAHG. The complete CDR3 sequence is CSVVYEGAHGYTF.

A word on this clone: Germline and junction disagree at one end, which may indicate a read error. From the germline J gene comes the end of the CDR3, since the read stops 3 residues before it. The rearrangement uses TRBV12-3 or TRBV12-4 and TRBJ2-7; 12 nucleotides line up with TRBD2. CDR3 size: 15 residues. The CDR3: CASSLGLAGIYEQYF. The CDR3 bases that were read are TGTGCCAGCAGCTTAGGACTAGCGGGGATCTACGAG.

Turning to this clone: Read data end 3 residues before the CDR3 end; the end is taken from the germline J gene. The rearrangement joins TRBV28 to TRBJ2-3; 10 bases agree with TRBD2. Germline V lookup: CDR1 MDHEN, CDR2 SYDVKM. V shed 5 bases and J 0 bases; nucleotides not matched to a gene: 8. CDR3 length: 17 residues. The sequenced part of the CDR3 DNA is TGTGCCAGCAGTCTACGGACTAGCGGCGAGAGCACAGATACG. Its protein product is CASSLRTSGESTDT. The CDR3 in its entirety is CASSLRTSGESTDTQYF.

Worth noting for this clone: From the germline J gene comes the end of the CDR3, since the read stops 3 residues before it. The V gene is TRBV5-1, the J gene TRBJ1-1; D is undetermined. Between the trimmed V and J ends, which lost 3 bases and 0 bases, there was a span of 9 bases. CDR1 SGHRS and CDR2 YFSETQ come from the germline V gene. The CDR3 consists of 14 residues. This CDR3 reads CASSYPGMNTEAFF. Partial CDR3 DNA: TGCGCCAGCAGCTACCCCGGTATGAACACTGAA.

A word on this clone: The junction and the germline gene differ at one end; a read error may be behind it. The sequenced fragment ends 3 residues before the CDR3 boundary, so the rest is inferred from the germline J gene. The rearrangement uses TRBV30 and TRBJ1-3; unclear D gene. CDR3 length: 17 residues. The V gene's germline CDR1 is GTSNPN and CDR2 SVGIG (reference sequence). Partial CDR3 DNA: TGTACCTGGAGTGTACTGGGTAGGGCAGGCTCTGGAAACACC. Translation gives CTWSVLGRAGSGNT. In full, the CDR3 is CTWSVLGRAGSGNTIYF.

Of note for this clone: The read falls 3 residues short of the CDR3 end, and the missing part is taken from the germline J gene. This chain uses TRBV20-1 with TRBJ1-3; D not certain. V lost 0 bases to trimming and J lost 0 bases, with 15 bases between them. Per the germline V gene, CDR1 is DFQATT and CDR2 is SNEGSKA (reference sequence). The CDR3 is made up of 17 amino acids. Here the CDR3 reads CSARDRMTRSSGNTIYF. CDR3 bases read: TGCAGTGCTAGAGATCGTATGACTCGGAGCTCTGGAAACACC.